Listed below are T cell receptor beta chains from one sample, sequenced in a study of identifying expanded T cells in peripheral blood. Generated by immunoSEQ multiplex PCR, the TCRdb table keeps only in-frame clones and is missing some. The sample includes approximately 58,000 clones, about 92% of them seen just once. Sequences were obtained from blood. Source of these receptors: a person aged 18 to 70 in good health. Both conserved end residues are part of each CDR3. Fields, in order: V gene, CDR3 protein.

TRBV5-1	CASSQGTGGNEQFF
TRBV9	CASSVDSSLYGYTF
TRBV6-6	CASSYPGQGRDTQYF
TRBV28	CASSSLTAKLNSPLHF
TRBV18	CASSPPGQLVLPPFF
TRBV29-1	CSVWDRNTEAFF
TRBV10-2	CASTPTVGTSYEQYF
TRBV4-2	CASSQDPGIVSYEQYF
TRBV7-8	CASSLTGGDGYTF
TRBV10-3	CAISESRDRTIEQYF
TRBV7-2	CASSLVFAGLALNEQFF
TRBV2	CASSPQGDTEAFF
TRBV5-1	CASRQGNNSPLHF
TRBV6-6	CATASANYGYTF
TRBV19	CASSGWTGDSNQPQHF
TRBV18	CASSSSGGTQETQYF
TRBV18	CASSPSSTEMNTEAFF
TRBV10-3	CAIRSGLADQSTDTQYF
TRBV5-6	CASSQPQGHDNEKLFF
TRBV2	CASSLLSGALTYGYTF